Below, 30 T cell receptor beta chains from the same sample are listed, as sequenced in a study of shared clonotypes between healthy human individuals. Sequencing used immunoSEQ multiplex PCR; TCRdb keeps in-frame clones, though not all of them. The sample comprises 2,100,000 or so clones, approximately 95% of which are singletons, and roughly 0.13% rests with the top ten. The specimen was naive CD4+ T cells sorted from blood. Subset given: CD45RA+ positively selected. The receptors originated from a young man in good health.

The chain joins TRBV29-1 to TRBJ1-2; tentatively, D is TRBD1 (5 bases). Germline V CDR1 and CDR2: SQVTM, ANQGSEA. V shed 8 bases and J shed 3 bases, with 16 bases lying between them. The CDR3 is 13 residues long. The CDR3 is CSSWLAGDYGYTF. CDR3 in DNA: TGCAGCTCCTGGTTAGCGGGGGACTATGGCTACACCTTC.

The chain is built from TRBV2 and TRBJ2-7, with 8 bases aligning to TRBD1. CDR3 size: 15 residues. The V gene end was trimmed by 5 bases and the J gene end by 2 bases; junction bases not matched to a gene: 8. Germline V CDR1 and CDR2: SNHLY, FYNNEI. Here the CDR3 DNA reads TGTGCCAGCAGTATAGGACAGGGAAGTCCCTACGAGCAGTACTTC. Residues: CASSIGQGSPYEQYF.

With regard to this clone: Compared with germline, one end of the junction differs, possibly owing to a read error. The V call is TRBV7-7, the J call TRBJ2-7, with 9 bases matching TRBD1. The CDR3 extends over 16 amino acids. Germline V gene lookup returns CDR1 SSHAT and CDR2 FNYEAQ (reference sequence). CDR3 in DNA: TGTGCTAGCAGCTTAGACTATGGACAGGGGAGCTACGAGCAGTACTTC. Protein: CASSLDYGQGSYEQYF.

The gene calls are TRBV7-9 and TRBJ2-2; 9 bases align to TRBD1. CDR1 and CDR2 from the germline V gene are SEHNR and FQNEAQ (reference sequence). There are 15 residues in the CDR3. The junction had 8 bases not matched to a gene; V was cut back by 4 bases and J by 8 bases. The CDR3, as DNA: TGTGCCAGCAGCTCGGGACAGGGAGCTGGGGGGGAGCTGTTTTTT. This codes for CASSSGQGAGGELFF.

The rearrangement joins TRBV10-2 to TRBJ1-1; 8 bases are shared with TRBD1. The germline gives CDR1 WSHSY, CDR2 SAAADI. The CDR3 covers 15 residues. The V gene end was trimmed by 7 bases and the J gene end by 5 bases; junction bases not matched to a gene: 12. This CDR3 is CASTGAGGIGTEAFF. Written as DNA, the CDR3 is TGCGCCAGCACCGGAGCAGGGGGCATAGGGACTGAAGCTTTCTTT.

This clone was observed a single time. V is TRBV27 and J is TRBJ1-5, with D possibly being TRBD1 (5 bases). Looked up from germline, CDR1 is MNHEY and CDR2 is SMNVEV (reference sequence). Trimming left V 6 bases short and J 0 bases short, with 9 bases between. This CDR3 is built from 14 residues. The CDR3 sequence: CASSPGLSNQPQHF. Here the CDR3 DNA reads TGTGCCAGCAGCCCGGGACTTAGCAATCAGCCCCAGCATTTT.

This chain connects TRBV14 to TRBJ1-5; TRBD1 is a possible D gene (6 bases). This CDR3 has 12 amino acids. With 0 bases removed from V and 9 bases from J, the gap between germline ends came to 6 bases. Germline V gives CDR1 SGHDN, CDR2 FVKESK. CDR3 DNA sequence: TGTGCCAGCAGCCAAGACAGGGGGCCCCAGCATTTT. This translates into CASSQDRGPQHF. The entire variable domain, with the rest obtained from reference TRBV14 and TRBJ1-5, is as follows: EAGVTQFPSHSVIEKGQTVTLRCDPISGHDNLYWYRRVMGKEIKFLLHFVKESKQDESGMPNNRFLAERTGGTYSTLKVQPAELEDSGVYFCASSQDRGPQHFGDGTRLSIL.

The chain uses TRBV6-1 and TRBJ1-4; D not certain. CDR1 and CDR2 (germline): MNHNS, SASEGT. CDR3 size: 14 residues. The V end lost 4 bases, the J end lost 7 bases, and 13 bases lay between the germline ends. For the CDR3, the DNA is TGTGCCAGCAGTGTGGGAACCGTGGGTGAAAAACTGTTTTTT. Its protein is CASSVGTVGEKLFF.

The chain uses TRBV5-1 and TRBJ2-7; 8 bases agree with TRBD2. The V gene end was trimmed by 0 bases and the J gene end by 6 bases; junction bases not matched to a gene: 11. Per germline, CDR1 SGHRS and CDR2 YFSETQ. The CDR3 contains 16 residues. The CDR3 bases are TGCGCCAGCAGCTTGGATGGGCTAGCGGGTGGTGGCGAGCAGTACTTC. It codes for CASSLDGLAGGGEQYF.

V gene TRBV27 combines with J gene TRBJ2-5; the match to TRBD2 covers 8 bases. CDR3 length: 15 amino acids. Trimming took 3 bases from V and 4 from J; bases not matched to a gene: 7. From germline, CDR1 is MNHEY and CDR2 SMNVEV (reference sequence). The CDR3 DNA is TGTGCCAGCAGTTTCGGAGCGGGGGTGTCAGAGACCCAGTACTTC. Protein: CASSFGAGVSETQYF.

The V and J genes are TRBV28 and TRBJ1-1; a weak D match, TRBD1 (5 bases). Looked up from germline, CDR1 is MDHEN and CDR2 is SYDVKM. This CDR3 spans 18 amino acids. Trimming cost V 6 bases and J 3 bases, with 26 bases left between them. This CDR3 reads CASRLSGGGVGEDTEAFF. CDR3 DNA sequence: TGTGCCAGCAGACTCTCCGGGGGAGGTGTCGGAGAGGACACTGAAGCTTTCTTT.

The CDR3 region has the DNA TGTGCCAGCAGTGATGACAGCTTGTCTGGGGCCAACGTCCTGACTTTC. This gives the protein CASSDDSLSGANVLTF. The rearrangement uses TRBV2 and TRBJ2-6, with D tentatively TRBD1 (5 bases). V lost 3 bases and J lost 1, with 10 bases in between. CDR1 is SNHLY and CDR2 is FYNNEI in the germline V gene. This CDR3 is built from 16 residues. Full variable domain (outside the CDR3, taken from reference TRBV2 and TRBJ2-6): EPEVTQTPSHQVTQMGQEVILRCVPISNHLYFYWYRQILGQKVEFLVSFYNNEISEKSEIFDDQFSVERPDGSNFTLKIRSTKLEDSAMYFCASSDDSLSGANVLTFGAGSRLTVL.

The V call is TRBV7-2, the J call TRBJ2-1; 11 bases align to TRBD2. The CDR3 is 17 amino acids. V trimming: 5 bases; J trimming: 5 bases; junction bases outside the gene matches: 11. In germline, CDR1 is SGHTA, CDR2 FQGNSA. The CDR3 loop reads CASSPGGGTSGNNEQFF. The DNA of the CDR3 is TGTGCCAGCAGCCCCGGGGGAGGGACTAGCGGTAACAATGAGCAGTTCTTC.

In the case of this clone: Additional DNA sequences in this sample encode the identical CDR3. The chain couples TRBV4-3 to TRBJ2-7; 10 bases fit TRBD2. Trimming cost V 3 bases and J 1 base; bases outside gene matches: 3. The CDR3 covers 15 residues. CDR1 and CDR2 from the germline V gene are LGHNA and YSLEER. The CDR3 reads CASSQRTSGSYEQYF. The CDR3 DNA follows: TGCGCCAGCAGCCAGAGGACTAGCGGATCCTACGAGCAGTACTTC.

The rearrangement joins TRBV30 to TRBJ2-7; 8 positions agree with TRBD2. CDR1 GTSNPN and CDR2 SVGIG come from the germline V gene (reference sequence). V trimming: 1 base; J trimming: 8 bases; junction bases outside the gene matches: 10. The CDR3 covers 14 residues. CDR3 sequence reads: CAWSAGTSRGKQYF. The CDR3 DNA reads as TGTGCCTGGAGTGCCGGGACTAGTAGGGGAAAGCAGTACTTC.

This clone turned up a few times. The CDR3 DNA is TGTGCCAGCAGCACACTTAATTCACCCCTCCACTTT. It yields the protein CASSTLNSPLHF. The chain combines TRBV6-1 with TRBJ1-6; D is uncertain. V gave up 6 bases and J gave up 6 bases, with 6 bases separating them. The CDR3 length is 12 residues. Germline CDR1 MNHNS, CDR2 SASEGT.

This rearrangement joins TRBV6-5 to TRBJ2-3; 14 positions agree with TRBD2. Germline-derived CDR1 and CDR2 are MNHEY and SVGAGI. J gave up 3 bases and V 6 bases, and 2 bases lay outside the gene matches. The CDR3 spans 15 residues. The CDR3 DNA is TGTGCCAGCAGACGACTAGCGGGAGGGACAGATACGCAGTATTTT. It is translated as CASRRLAGGTDTQYF.

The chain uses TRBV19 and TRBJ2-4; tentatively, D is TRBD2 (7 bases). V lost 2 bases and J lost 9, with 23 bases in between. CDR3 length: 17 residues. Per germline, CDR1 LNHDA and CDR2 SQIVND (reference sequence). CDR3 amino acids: CASSIPFRGGSVGIQYF. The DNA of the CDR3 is TGTGCCAGTAGTATACCCTTTAGGGGGGGGTCAGTAGGCATTCAGTACTTC.

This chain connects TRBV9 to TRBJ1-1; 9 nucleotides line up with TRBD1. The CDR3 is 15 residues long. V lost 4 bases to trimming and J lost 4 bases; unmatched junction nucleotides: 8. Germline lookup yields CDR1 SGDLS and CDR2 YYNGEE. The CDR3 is CASSPHYRGLTEAFF. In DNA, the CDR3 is TGTGCCAGCAGCCCCCATTACAGGGGGCTCACTGAAGCTTTCTTT. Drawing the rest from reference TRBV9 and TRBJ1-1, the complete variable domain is DSGVTQTPKHLITATGQRVTLRCSPRSGDLSVYWYQQSLDQGLQFLIQYYNGEERAKGNILERFSAQQFPDLHSELNLSSLELGDSALYFCASSPHYRGLTEAFFGQGTRLTVV.

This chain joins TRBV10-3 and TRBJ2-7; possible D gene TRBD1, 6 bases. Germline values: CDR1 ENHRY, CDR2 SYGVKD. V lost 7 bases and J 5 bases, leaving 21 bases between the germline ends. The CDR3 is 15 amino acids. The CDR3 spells CAITAGQGSTNEQYF. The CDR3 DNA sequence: TGTGCCATCACCGCCGGGCAGGGGTCAACGAACGAGCAGTACTTC.

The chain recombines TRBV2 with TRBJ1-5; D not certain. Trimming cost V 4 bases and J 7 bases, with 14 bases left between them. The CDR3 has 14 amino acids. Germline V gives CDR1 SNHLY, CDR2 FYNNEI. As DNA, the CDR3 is TGTGCCAGCAGTGCTGAAAAGGCCGTGCAGCCCCAGCATTTT. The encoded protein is CASSAEKAVQPQHF.

The CDR3 spells CASSATDRGPYEQYF. DNA for the CDR3: TGTGCCAGTAGTGCCACGGACAGGGGACCCTACGAGCAGTACTTC. The chain recombines TRBV19 with TRBJ2-7, with 9 bases that match TRBD1. V lost 5 bases, J lost 2 bases, and 7 bases stayed unmatched. In germline, CDR1 is LNHDA, CDR2 SQIVND (reference sequence). There are 15 residues in the CDR3.

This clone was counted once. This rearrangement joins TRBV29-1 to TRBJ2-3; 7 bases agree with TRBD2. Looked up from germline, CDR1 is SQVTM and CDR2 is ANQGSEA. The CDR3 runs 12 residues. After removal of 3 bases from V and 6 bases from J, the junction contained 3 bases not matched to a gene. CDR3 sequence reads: CSVDGGGDTQYF. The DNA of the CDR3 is TGCAGCGTTGATGGGGGGGGTGATACGCAGTATTTT.

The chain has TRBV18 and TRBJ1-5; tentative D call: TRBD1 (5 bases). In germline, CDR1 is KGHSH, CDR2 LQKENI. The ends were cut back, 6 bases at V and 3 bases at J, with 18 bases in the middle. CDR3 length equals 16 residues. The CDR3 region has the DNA TGTGCCAGCTCCCGTATGGGGGGGGGACTCAATCAGCCCCAGCATTTT. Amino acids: CASSRMGGGLNQPQHF. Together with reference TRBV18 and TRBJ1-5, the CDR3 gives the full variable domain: NAGVMQNPRHLVRRRGQEARLRCSPMKGHSHVYWYRQLPEEGLKFMVYLQKENIIDESGMPKERFSAEFPKEGPSILRIQQVVRGDSAAYFCASSRMGGGLNQPQHFGDGTRLSIL.

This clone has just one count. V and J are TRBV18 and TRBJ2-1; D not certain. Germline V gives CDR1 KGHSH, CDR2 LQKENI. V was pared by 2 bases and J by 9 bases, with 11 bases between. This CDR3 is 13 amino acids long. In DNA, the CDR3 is TGTGCCAGCTCACCAGGTGTCCGGCGTGAGCAGTTCTTC. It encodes CASSPGVRREQFF.

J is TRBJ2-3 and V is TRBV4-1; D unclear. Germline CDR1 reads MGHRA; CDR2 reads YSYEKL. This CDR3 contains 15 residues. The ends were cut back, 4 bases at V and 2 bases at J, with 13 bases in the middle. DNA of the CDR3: TGCGCCAGCAGCCCTACGTTGGGGATCACAGATACGCAGTATTTT. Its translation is CASSPTLGITDTQYF.

The CDR3: CACKSGISTDTQYF. The CDR3 DNA is TGTGCCTGTAAGAGCGGGATTAGCACAGATACGCAGTATTTT. The J gene is TRBJ2-3, the V gene TRBV30; 7 bases match TRBD2. The CDR3 has 14 amino acids. Germline CDR1 is GTSNPN and CDR2 is SVGIG (reference sequence). V was pared by 6 bases and J by 0 bases, with 6 bases of the junction left unmatched.

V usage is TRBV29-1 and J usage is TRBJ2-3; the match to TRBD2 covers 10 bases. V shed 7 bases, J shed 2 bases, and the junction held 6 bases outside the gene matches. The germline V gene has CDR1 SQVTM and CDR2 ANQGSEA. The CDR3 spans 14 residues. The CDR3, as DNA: TGCAGCGCCTCTAGCGGGGGCTACACAGATACGCAGTATTTT. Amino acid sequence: CSASSGGYTDTQYF.

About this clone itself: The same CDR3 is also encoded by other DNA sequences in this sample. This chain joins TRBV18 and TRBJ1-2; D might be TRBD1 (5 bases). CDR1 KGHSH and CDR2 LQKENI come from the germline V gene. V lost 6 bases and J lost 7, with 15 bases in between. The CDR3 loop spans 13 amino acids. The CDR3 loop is CASSPREGSGYTF. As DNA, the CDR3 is TGTGCCAGCTCCCCGAGGGAGGGGAGTGGCTACACCTTC.

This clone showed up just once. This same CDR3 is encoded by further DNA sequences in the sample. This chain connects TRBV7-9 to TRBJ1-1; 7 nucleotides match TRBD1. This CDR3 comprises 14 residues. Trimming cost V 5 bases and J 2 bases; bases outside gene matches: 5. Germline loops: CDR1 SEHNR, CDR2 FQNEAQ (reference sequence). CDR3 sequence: CASSPGQVNTEAFF. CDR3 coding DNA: TGTGCCAGCAGCCCTGGACAGGTCAACACTGAAGCTTTCTTT.